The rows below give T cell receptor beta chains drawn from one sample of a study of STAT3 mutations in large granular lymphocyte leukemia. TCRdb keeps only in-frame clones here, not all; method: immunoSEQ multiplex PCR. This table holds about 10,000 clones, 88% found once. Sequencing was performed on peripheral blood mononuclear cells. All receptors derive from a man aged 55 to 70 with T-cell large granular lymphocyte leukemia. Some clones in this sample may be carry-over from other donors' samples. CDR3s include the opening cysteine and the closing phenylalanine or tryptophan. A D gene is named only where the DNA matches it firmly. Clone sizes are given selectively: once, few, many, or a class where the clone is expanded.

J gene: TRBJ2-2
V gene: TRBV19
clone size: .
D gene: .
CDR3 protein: CASSRGNTGELFF
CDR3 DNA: TGTGCCAGTAGTAGGGGGAACACCGGGGAGCTGTTTTTT

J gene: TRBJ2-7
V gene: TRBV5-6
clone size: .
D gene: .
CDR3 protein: CASSLVGFHEQYF
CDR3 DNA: TGTGCCAGCAGCTTGGTAGGGTTCCACGAGCAGTACTTC

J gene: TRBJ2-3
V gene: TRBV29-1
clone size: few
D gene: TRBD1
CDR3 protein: CSVWDIGQGGDTQYF
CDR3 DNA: TGCAGCGTTTGGGACATAGGACAGGGCGGGGATACGCAGTATTTT

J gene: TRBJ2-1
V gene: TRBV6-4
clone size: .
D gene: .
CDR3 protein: CASSESWRGEQFF
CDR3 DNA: TGTGCCAGCAGTGAAAGCTGGCGGGGTGAGCAGTTCTTC

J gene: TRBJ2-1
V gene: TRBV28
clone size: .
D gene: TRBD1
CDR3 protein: CASSLDRVAYNEQFF
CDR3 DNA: TGTGCCAGCAGCCTGGACAGGGTCGCCTACAATGAGCAGTTCTTC

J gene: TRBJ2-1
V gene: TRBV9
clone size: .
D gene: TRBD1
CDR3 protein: CASSPGTGVGNEQFF
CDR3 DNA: TGTGCCAGCAGCCCTGGGACAGGGGTGGGCAATGAGCAGTTCTTC

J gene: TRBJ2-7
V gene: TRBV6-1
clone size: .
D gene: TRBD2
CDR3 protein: CASTPAGGPYEQYF
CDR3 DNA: TGTGCCAGCACTCCAGCGGGAGGCCCCTACGAGCAGTACTTC

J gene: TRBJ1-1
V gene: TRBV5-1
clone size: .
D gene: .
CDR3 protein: CASSLDGGRDTEAFF
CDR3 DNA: TGCGCCAGCAGCTTGGATGGGGGAAGGGACACTGAAGCTTTCTTT

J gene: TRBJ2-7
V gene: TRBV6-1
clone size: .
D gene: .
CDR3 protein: CASSVTIGSYEQYF
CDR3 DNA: TGTGCCAGCAGTGTAACAATCGGGTCCTACGAGCAGTACTTC

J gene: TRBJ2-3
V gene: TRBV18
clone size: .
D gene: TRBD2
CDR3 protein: CASSPQTSGVTDTQYF
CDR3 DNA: TGTGCCAGCTCACCCCAGACTAGCGGAGTCACAGATACGCAGTATTTT

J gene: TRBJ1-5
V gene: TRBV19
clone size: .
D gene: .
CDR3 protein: CAARDNNQPQHF
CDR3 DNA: TGTGCCGCCCGGGACAACAATCAGCCCCAGCATTTT

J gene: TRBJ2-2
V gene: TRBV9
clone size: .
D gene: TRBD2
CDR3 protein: CASSLAGSNTGELFF
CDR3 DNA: TGTGCCAGCAGCCTAGCGGGTTCGAACACCGGGGAGCTGTTTTTT

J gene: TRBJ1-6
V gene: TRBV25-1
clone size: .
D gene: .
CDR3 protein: CASSESRGLGSPLHF
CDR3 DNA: TGTGCCAGCAGTGAATCCAGGGGACTAGGGTCACCCCTCCACTTT

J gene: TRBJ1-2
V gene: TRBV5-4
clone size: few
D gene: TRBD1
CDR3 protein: CASSLGGTGDGYTF
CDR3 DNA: TGTGCCAGCAGCTTGGGTGGGACAGGGGACGGCTACACCTTC

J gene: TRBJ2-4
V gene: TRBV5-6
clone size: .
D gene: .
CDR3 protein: CASSLLRDGLAKNIQYF
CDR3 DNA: TGTGCCAGCAGCTTGCTCCGGGACGGACTAGCCAAAAACATTCAGTACTTC

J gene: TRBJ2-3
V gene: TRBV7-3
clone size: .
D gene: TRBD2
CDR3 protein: CASSFQGLAGTDTQYF
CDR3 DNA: TGTGCCAGCAGCTTCCAGGGACTAGCGGGCACAGATACGCAGTATTTT

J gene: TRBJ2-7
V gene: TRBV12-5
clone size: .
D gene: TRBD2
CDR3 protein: CASGPGTSYEQYF
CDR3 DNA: TGTGCTAGTGGCCCCGGGACTAGCTACGAGCAGTACTTC

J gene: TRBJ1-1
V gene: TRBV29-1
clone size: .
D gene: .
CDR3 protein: CSVEEIGIRGVNTEAFF
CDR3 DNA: TGCAGCGTTGAAGAGATTGGGATTCGCGGGGTAAACACTGAAGCTTTCTTT

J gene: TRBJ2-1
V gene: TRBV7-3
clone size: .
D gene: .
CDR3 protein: CASSLTVGGSGNEQFF
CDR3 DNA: TGTGCCAGCAGCTTAACAGTCGGCGGAAGCGGGAATGAGCAGTTCTTC

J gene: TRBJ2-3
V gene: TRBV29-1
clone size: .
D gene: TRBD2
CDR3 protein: CSVAGLAGPDTQYF
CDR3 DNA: TGCAGCGTAGCCGGACTAGCGGGCCCAGATACGCAGTATTTT

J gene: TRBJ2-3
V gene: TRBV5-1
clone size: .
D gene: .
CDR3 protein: CASSPEPSSTDTQYF
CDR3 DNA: TGCGCCAGCAGCCCGGAGCCATCGAGCACAGATACGCAGTATTTT

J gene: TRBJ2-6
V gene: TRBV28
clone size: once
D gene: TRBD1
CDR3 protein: CASFPRGTGLSGANVLTF
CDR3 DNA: TGTGCCAGCTTTCCTAGGGGGACAGGGCTCTCTGGGGCCAACGTCCTGACTTTC

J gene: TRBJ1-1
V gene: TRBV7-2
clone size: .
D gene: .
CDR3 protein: CASSPTSGIRTEAFF
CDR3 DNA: TGTGCCAGCAGCCCGACTTCGGGGATTCGTACTGAAGCTTTCTTT

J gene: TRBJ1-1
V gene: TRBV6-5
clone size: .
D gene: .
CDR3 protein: CASSYLQQDTYEAFF
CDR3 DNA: TGTGCCAGCAGTTACCTACAACAGGACACATATGAAGCTTTCTTT

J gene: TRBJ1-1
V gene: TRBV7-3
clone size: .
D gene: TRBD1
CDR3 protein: CASSDQTGALTEAFF
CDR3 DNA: TGTGCCAGCAGCGACCAGACAGGGGCCCTCACTGAAGCTTTCTTT

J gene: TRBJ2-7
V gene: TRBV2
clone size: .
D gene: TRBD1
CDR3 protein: CASVDRPYSYEQYF
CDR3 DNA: TGTGCCAGCGTGGACAGGCCATACTCCTACGAGCAGTACTTC

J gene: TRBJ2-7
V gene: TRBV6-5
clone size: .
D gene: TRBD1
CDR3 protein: CASSETGGRGEQYF
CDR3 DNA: TGTGCCAGCAGTGAGACAGGGGGCCGAGGCGAGCAGTACTTC

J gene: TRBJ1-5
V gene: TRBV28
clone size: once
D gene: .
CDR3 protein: CASSFELFQPQHF
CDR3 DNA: TGTGCCAGCAGTTTCGAGTTGTTTCAGCCCCAGCATTTT

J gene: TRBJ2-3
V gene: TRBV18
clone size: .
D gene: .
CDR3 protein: CASSPLDTQYF
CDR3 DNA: TGTGCCAGCTCACCACTAGATACGCAGTATTTT

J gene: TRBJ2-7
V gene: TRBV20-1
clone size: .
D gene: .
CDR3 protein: CSARTLYEQYF
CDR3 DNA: TGCAGTGCTAGGACTCTCTACGAGCAGTACTTC

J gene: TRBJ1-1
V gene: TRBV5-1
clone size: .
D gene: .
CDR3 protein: CASNPAVNTEAFF
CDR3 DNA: TGCGCCAGCAACCCAGCCGTTAACACTGAAGCTTTCTTT

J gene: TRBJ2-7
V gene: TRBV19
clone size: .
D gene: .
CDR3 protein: CASSIGVGPTYEQYF
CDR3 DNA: TGTGCCAGTAGTATAGGGGTGGGCCCCACCTACGAGCAGTACTTC

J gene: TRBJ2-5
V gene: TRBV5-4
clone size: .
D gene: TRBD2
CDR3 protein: CASSFRRLAGDETQYF
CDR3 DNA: TGTGCCAGCAGTTTCCGACGACTAGCGGGAGACGAGACCCAGTACTTC

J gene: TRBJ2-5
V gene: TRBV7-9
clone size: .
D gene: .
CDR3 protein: CASSLKGQETQYF
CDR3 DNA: TGTGCCAGCAGCTTAAAGGGCCAAGAGACCCAGTACTTC

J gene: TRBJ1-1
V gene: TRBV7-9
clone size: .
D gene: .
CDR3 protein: CASSARRGGGTEAFF
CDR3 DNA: TGTGCCAGCAGCGCCCGGAGGGGGGGCGGGACTGAAGCTTTCTTT

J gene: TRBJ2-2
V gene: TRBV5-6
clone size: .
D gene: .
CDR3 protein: CASSYRDPNTGELFF
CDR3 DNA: TGTGCCAGCAGCTACCGGGACCCAAATACCGGGGAGCTGTTTTTT

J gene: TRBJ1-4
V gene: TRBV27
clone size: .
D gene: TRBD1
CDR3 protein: CASSFQDRGREKLFF
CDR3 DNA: TGTGCCAGCAGTTTCCAGGACAGGGGGAGAGAAAAACTGTTTTTT

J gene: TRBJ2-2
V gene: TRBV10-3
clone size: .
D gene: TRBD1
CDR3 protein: CAISDQGAGTGELFF
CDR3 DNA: TGTGCCATCAGTGACCAGGGGGCGGGCACCGGGGAGCTGTTTTTT

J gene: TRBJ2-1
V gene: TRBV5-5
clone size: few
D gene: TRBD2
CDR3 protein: CASSLEGTSGRRGWYNEQFF
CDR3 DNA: TGTGCCAGCAGCTTGGAAGGGACTAGCGGGAGACGAGGCTGGTACAATGAGCAGTTCTTC

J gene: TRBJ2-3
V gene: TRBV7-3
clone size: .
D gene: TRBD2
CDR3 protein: CASSFGLAGGGHTQYF
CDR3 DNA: TGTGCCAGCAGCTTCGGACTAGCGGGAGGGGGACATACGCAGTATTTT

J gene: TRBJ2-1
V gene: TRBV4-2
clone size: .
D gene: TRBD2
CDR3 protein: CASRPLAGGNEQFF
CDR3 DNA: TGTGCCAGCAGGCCACTAGCGGGAGGCAATGAGCAGTTCTTC

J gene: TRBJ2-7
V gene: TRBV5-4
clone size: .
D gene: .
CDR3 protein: CASSWGKGSYEQYF
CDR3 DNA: TGTGCCAGCAGCTGGGGCAAGGGGAGCTACGAGCAGTACTTC

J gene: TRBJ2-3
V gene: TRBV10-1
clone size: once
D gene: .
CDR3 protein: CASSESVGLASTDTQYF
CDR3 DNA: TGCGCCAGCAGTGAGTCAGTTGGCCTAGCGAGCACAGATACGCAGTATTTT

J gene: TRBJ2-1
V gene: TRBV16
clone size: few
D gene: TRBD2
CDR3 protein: CASSPREGLAGVNEQFF
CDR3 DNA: TGTGCCAGCAGCCCCCGGGAGGGCCTAGCGGGAGTCAATGAGCAGTTCTTC

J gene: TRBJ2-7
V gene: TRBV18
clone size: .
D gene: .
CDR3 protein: CASSLPGDEQYF
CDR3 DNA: TGTGCCAGCTCCCTGCCTGGGGACGAGCAGTACTTC

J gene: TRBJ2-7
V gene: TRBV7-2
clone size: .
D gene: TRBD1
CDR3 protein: CASSLEGASRGEQYF
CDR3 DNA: TGTGCCAGCAGCTTAGAGGGGGCCTCCCGAGGCGAGCAGTACTTC

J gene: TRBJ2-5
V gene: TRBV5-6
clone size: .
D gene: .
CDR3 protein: CASSYPLSGLQETQYF
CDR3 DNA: TGTGCCAGCAGCTACCCCCTCAGCGGGCTCCAAGAGACCCAGTACTTC

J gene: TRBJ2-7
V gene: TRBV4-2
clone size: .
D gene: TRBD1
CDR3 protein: CASSQGGQGVDEQYF
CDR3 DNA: TGTGCCAGCAGCCAGGGGGGACAGGGGGTCGACGAGCAGTACTTC

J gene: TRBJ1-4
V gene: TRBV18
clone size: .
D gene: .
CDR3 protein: CASSPGAANEKLFF
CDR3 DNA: TGTGCCAGCTCTCCAGGGGCAGCAAATGAAAAACTGTTTTTT

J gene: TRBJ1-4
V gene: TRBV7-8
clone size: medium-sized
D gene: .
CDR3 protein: CASSLGNEKLFF
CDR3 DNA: TGTGCCAGCAGCTTAGGGAACGAAAAACTGTTTTTT

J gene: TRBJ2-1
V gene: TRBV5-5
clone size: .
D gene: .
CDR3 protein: CASSSLPGAPGDEQFF
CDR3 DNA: TGTGCCAGCAGCTCGCTCCCGGGGGCCCCCGGGGATGAGCAGTTCTTC

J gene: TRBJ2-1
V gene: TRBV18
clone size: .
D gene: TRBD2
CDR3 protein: CASSGTSGGNNEQFF
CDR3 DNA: TGTGCCAGCTCCGGGACTAGCGGAGGCAACAATGAGCAGTTCTTC

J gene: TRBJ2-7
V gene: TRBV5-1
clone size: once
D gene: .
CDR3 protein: CASSLGAYEQYF
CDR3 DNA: TGCGCCAGCAGCTTGGGCGCATACGAGCAGTACTTC

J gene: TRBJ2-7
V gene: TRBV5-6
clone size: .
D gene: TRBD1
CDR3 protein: CASSLGQGANEQYF
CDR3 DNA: TGTGCCAGCAGCCTAGGACAGGGGGCCAACGAGCAGTACTTC

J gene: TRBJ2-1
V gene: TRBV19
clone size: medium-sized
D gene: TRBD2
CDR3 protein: CASKPSGRDEQFF
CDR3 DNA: TGTGCCAGTAAACCTAGCGGGAGGGATGAGCAGTTCTTC

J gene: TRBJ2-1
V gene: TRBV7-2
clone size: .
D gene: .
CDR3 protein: CASSPAATISYNEQFF
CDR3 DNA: TGTGCCAGCAGCCCAGCGGCCACTATCTCCTACAATGAGCAGTTCTTC

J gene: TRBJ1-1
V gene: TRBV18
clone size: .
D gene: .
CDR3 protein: CASSLSRTVNTEAFF
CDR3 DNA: TGTGCCAGCTCACTTAGTAGGACGGTGAACACTGAAGCTTTCTTT

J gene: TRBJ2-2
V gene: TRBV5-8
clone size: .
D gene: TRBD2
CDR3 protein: CASSYLRTSGRNTGELFF
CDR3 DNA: TGTGCCAGCAGCTACTTACGGACTAGCGGGAGGAACACCGGGGAGCTGTTTTTT

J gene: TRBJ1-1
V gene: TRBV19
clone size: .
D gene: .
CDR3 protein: CASSIARTLGRNTEAFF
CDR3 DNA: TGTGCCAGTAGTATAGCCCGAACGTTAGGGAGGAACACTGAAGCTTTCTTT